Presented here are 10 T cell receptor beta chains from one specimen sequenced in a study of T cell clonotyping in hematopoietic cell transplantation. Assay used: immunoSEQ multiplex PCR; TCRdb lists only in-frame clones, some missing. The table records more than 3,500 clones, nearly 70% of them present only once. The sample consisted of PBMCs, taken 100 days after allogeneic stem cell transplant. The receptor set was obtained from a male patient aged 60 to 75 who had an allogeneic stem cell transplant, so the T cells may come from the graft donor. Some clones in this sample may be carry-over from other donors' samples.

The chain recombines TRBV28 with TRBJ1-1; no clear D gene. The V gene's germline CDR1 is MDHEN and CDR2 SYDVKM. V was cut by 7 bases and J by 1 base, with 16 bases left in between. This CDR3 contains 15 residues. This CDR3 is CASTPLRFTNTEAFF. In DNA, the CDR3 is TGTGCCAGCACCCCCTTGAGGTTCACGAACACTGAAGCTTTCTTT.

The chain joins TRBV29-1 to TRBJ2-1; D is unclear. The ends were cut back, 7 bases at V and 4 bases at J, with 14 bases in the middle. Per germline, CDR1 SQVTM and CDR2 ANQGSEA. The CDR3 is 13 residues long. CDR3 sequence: CSAERRNYNEQFF. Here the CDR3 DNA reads TGCAGCGCTGAGAGACGGAATTACAATGAGCAGTTCTTC.

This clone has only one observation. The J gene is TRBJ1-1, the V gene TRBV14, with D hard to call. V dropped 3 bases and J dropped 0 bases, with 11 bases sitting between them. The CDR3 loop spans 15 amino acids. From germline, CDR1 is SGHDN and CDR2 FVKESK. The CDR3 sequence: CASSQLDGMNTEAFF. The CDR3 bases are TGTGCCAGCAGCCAGTTAGATGGGATGAACACTGAAGCTTTCTTT.

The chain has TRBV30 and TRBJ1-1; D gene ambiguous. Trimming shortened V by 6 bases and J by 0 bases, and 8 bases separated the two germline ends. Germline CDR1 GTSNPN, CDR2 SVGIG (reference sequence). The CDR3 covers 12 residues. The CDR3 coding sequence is TGTGCCTGCAAGACGATGAACACTGAAGCTTTCTTT. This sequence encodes CACKTMNTEAFF.

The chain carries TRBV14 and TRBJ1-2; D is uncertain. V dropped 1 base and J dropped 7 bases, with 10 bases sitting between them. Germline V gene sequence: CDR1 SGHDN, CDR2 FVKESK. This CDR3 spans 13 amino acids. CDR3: CASSQALLRGYTF. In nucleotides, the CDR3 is TGTGCCAGCAGCCAAGCCTTGTTGCGTGGCTACACCTTC.

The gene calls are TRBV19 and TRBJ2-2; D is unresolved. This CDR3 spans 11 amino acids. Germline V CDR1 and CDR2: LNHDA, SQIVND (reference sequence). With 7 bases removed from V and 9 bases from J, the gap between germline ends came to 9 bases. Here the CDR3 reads CASTPRWELFF. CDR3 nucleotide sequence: TGTGCCAGTACCCCACGCTGGGAGCTGTTTTTT.

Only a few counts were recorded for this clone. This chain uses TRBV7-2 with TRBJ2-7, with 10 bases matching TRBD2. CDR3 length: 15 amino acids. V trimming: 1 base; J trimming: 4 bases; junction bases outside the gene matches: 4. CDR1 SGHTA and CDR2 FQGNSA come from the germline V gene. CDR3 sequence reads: CASSLVAGGGYEQYF. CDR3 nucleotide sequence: TGTGCCAGCAGCTTAGTAGCGGGAGGCGGTTACGAGCAGTACTTC. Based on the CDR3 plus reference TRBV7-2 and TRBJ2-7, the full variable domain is GAGVSQSPSNKVTEKGKDVELRCDPISGHTALYWYRQSLGQGLEFLIYFQGNSAPDKSGLPSDRFSAERTGGSVSTLTIQRTQQEDSAVYLCASSLVAGGGYEQYFGPGTRLTVT.

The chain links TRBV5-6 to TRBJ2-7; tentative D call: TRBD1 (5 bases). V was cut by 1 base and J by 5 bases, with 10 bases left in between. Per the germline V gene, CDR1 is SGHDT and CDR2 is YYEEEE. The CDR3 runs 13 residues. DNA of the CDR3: TGTGCCAGCAGCTTGCGTCAGGGCCACGAGCAGTACTTC. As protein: CASSLRQGHEQYF.

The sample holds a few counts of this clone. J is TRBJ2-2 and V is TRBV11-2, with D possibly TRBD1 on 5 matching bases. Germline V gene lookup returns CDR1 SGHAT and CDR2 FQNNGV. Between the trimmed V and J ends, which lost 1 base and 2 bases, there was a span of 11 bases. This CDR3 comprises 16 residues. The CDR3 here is CASSLGVGPNTGELFF. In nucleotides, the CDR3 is TGTGCCAGCAGCTTAGGTGTGGGGCCAAACACCGGGGAGCTGTTTTTT.

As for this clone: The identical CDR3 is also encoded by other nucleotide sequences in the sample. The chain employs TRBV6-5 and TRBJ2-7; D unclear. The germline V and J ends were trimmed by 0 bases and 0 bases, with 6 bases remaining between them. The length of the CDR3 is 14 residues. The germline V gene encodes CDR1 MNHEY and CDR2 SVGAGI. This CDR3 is CASSYSPGSYEQYF. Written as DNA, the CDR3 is TGTGCCAGCAGTTACTCGCCGGGCTCCTACGAGCAGTACTTC.